The 17 T cell receptor beta chains in this list originate from one sample, sequenced in a study of T cells in Graves' hyperthyroidism and ophthalmopathy. RNA transcripts yielded amplified TCR beta CDR3 regions. HTBI primers were employed in a first-round RT-PCR of the TCR CDR3. TCRdb redid the calling of the multiplex PCR reads with MiXCR, one entry per CDR3 protein. This sample has hundreds of thousands of distinct CDR3 sequences, with just over 45% found just once. The sample taken for sequencing was peripheral blood or thyroid tissue (not recorded which). All receptors come from a woman aged 18-29 years with Graves' hyperthyroidism.

Turning to this clonotype: Just one base apart from a much larger clone, this may be a read error. The chain links TRBV10-3 to TRBJ1-5; perhaps TRBD1 as D (6 bases). Germline loops: CDR1 ENHRY, CDR2 SYGVKD. This CDR3 comprises 16 residues. Here the CDR3 reads CAIRESQGDSNQPQHF. The CDR3 nucleotides are TGTGCCATCCGTGAATCACAGGGCGATAGCAATCAGCCCCAGCATTTT.

This clonotype was detected a few times. The V gene is TRBV6-5, the J gene TRBJ2-2; D gene uncertain. From germline, CDR1 is MNHEY and CDR2 SVGAGI. The ends were cut back, 0 bases at V and 7 bases at J, with 3 bases in the middle. CDR3 size: 12 residues. CDR3 sequence (DNA): TGTGCCAGCAGTTACTCGGACGGGGAGCTGTTTTTT. Protein sequence: CASSYSDGELFF.

Comments on this clonotype: The junction differs from germline at one of its ends, possibly a read error. The rearrangement joins TRBV24-1 to TRBJ1-5; D gene ambiguous. The CDR3 is made up of 15 amino acids. CDR1 and CDR2 (germline): KGHDR, SFDVKD. CDR3 loop: CASSYSSRNNQPQHF. In DNA form, the CDR3 reads TGTGCCAGCAGTTACTCGAGTAGGAACAATCAGCCCCAGCATTTT.

This clonotype was seen ten or more times. J is TRBJ2-7 and V is TRBV10-3, with TRBD1 matching 8 bases. V lost 8 bases and J lost 2; bases outside the gene matches: 8. The CDR3 contains 14 residues. The germline V gene has CDR1 ENHRY and CDR2 SYGVKD. CDR3 protein: CAIGTGGSPYEQYF. The CDR3, as DNA: TGTGCCATCGGAACAGGGGGGAGTCCCTACGAGCAGTACTTC.

There are many counts of this clonotype. The chain links TRBV2 to TRBJ2-2; D possibly matches TRBD1 or TRBD2 (6 bases each). CDR1 and CDR2 (germline): SNHLY, FYNNEI. The CDR3 sequence is 15 residues long. V was trimmed by 7 bases and J by 6 bases, leaving 18 bases between them. The CDR3 DNA follows: TGTGCCAGCACCACAGCCGGGGGCGGTCCCGGGGAGCTGTTTTTT. Its protein is CASTTAGGGPGELFF.

This clonotype was counted at least ten times. The chain combines TRBV11-3 with TRBJ1-2; D is possibly TRBD1 (5 bases). The germline CDR1 and CDR2 sequences are SGHNT and YENEEA. V lost 6 bases and J lost 5, with 19 bases in between. This CDR3 contains 15 residues. In nucleotides, the CDR3 is TGTGCCAGCAGTCGATCCGGGACGGACCTATATGGCTACACCTTC. Protein sequence: CASSRSGTDLYGYTF.

Details on this clonotype: This sequence may be a read error, since a much larger clone differs from it by one base. The chain recombines TRBV10-3 with TRBJ1-2; D is possibly TRBD1 (5 bases). CDR1 and CDR2 (germline): ENHRY, SYGVKD. V was shortened by 4 bases and J by 6 bases, with 15 bases between the two germline ends. There are 14 residues in the CDR3. CDR3 nucleotides: TGTGCCATCAGTGGAGGGGTCAGGATAGATGGCTACACCTTC. This codes for CAISGGVRIDGYTF.

In this sample, this clonotype turned up a few times. The chain combines TRBV20-1 with TRBJ2-7; 7 bases line up with TRBD2. The ends lost 3 bases at V and 5 bases at J; junction bases unmatched: 10. The CDR3 consists of 14 residues. Germline lookup yields CDR1 DFQATT and CDR2 SNEGSKA (reference sequence). The chain's CDR3 is CSARPDPGGDEQYF. CDR3 bases: TGCAGTGCTAGGCCCGACCCGGGGGGAGACGAGCAGTACTTC.

This chain connects TRBV7-6 to TRBJ2-7, with 12 bases identical to TRBD2. CDR3 size: 16 residues. J lost 1 base, V lost 6 bases, and 7 bases had no gene match. CDR1 SGHVS and CDR2 FNYEAQ come from the germline V gene. CDR3 sequence (DNA): TGTGCCAGCAGTAGGACTAGCGGGAAGGGGTCCTACGAGCAGTACTTC. Its protein is CASSRTSGKGSYEQYF.

At least ten counts were recorded for this clonotype. This sequence joins TRBV29-1 and TRBJ1-2; D may be TRBD1 (6 bases). CDR3 length equals 15 residues. Germline CDR1 and CDR2: SQVTM and ANQGSEA. Trimming shortened V by 4 bases and J by 3 bases, and 18 bases separated the two germline ends. The CDR3 DNA is TGCAGCGTTGTTCCTTGGGACACTGGGGACTATGGCTACACCTTC. As protein: CSVVPWDTGDYGYTF. Together with reference TRBV29-1 and TRBJ1-2, the CDR3 gives the full variable domain: SAVISQKPSRDICQRGTSLTIQCQVDSQVTMMFWYRQQPGQSLTLIATANQGSEATYESGFVIDKFPISRPNLTFSTLTVSNMSPEDSSIYLCSVVPWDTGDYGYTFGSGTRLTVV.

A few counts support this clonotype. The chain uses TRBV2 and TRBJ1-2; 7 nucleotides line up with TRBD1. The CDR3 has 13 amino acids. V was clipped by 4 bases and J by 8 bases; unmatched bases: 7. Germline V gene data show CDR1 as SNHLY and CDR2 as FYNNEI. As DNA, the CDR3 is TGTGCCAGCAGTGTCCCAGGGGGTGGGGGCTACACCTTC. Residues: CASSVPGGGGYTF.

This clonotype was observed a handful of times. The CDR3 reads CAITVQGEADTQYF. The CDR3 nucleotides read TGTGCCATCACGGTACAGGGGGAGGCAGATACGCAGTATTTT. V and J are TRBV10-3 and TRBJ2-3; 8 bases are a match to TRBD1. The CDR3 totals 14 residues. The V segment lost 7 bases and the J segment 4 bases; nucleotides outside the gene matches: 7. Germline V gene sequence: CDR1 ENHRY, CDR2 SYGVKD.

The rearrangement joins TRBV20-1 to TRBJ1-2, with TRBD1 matching 7 bases. The junction had 5 bases not matched to a gene; V was cut back by 0 bases and J by 7 bases. CDR1 and CDR2 (germline): DFQATT, SNEGSKA (reference sequence). CDR3 length equals 13 residues. CDR3 sequence: CSAREPTGSGYTF. The CDR3 coding sequence is TGCAGTGCTAGAGAACCGACAGGGAGTGGCTACACCTTC.

The genes are TRBV7-9 and TRBJ1-3; D gene ambiguous. This CDR3 contains 13 residues. V shed 6 bases and J shed 2 bases, with 8 bases lying between them. The V gene's germline CDR1 is SEHNR and CDR2 FQNEAQ (reference sequence). CDR3 amino acids: CASRSDAGNTIYF. CDR3 bases: TGTGCCAGCAGATCCGACGCTGGAAACACCATATATTTT.

The chain joins TRBV6-6 to TRBJ1-2; no firm D call. V dropped 5 bases and J dropped 2 bases, with 15 bases sitting between them. The CDR3 extends over 15 amino acids. Looked up from germline, CDR1 is MNHNY and CDR2 is SVGAGI (reference sequence). Here the CDR3 reads CASSPGFGANYGYTF. CDR3 DNA sequence: TGTGCCAGCAGTCCCGGATTCGGAGCGAACTATGGCTACACCTTC.

The V call is TRBV28, the J call TRBJ2-5, with 14 bases matching TRBD2. CDR3 length equals 15 residues. V shed 5 bases and J 5 bases; nucleotides not matched to a gene: 4. Germline V gene data show CDR1 as MDHEN and CDR2 as SYDVKM. The CDR3 nucleotides are TGTGCCAGCAGTGGACTAGCGGGAGGTTATGAGACCCAGTACTTC. It encodes CASSGLAGGYETQYF.

The rearrangement links TRBV7-2 to TRBJ2-7, with 10 bases fitting TRBD2. The germline gives CDR1 SGHTA, CDR2 FQGNSA. The CDR3 spans 14 residues. V was clipped by 6 bases and J by 3 bases; unmatched bases: 5. The CDR3 loop is CASSQGLANYEQYF. DNA of the CDR3: TGTGCCAGCAGTCAGGGACTAGCGAACTACGAGCAGTACTTC.